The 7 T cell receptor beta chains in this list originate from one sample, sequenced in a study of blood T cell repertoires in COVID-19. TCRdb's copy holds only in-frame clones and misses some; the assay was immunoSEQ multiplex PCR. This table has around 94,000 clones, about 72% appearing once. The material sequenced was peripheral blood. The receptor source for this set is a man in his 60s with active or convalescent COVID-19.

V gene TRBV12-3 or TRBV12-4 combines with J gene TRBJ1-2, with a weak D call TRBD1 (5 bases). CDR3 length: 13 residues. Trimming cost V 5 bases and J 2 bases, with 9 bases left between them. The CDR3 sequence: CASSPDRNYGYTF. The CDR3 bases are TGTGCCAGCAGTCCCGACAGAAACTATGGCTACACCTTC.

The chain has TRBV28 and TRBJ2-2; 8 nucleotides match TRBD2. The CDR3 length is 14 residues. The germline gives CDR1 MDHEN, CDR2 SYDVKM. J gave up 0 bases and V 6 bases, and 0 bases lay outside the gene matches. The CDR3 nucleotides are TGTGCCAGCAGACTAGCGGCGAACACCGGGGAGCTGTTTTTT. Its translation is CASRLAANTGELFF.

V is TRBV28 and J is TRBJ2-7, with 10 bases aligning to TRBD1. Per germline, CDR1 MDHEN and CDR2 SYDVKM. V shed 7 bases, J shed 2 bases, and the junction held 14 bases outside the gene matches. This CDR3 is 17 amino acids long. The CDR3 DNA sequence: TGTGCCAGCATGTTTATCGGTCCGGGACAGGGGACCTACGAGCAGTACTTC. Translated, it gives CASMFIGPGQGTYEQYF.

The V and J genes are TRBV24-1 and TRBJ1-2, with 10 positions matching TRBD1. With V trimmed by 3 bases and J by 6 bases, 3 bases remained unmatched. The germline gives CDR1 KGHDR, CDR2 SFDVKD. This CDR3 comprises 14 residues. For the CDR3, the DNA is TGTGCCACCAGTGATCGCGGGACAGGGGATGGCTACACCTTC. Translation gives CATSDRGTGDGYTF.

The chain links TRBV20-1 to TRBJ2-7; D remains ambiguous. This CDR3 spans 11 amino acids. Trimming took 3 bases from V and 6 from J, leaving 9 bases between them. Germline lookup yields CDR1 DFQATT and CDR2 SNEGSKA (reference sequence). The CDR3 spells CSASVGFEQYF. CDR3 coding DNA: TGCAGTGCTAGTGTGGGCTTCGAGCAGTACTTC.

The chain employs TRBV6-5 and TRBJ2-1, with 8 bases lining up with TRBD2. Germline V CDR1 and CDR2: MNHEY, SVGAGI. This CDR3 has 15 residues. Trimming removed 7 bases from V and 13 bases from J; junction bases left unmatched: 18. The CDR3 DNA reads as TGTGCCAGCAACCCCCTACACACTAGCGGCTCCGCTCAGTTCTTC. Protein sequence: CASNPLHTSGSAQFF.

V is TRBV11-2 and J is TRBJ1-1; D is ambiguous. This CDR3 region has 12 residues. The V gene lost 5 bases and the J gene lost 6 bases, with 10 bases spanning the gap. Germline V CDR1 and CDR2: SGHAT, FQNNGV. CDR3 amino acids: CASSQIEAEAFF. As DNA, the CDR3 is TGTGCCAGCAGCCAGATCGAGGCTGAAGCTTTCTTT.